The 21 T cell receptor beta chains presented below share a single source sample, sequenced in a study of radiation and T cells in renal cell carcinoma. Time point meaning: blood 4 weeks post-SBRT, at nephrectomy. As to treatment: 15 Gy SBRT to primary tumor, nephrectomy 4 weeks later. Generated by immunoSEQ multiplex PCR, the TCRdb table keeps only in-frame clones and is missing some. The sample comprises roughly 64,000 clones, about 74% of which are singletons, and about 6.3% rests with the top ten. This specimen consisted of blood, obtained from a patient whose treatment included radiotherapy and nephrectomy. These receptors originate from a man aged 55-75 years with renal cell carcinoma.

This clone has just one count. This sequence joins TRBV7-2 and TRBJ2-6, with D unresolved. Germline assignment: CDR1 SGHTA and CDR2 FQGNSA. V dropped 2 bases and J dropped 2 bases, with 1 base sitting between them. The CDR3 totals 13 residues. The CDR3, as DNA: TGTGCCAGCAGCTTAACTGGGGCCAACGTCCTGACTTTC. The encoded protein is CASSLTGANVLTF.

V and J are TRBV5-1 and TRBJ2-1; D possibly corresponds to TRBD1 (6 bases). This CDR3 spans 15 amino acids. CDR1 and CDR2 (germline): SGHRS, YFSETQ. V was shortened by 0 bases and J by 4 bases, with 11 bases between the two germline ends. The CDR3 here is CASSLATGQYNEQFF. CDR3 DNA: TGCGCCAGCAGCTTGGCGACAGGTCAATACAATGAGCAGTTCTTC.

The chain combines TRBV5-1 with TRBJ2-2; maybe TRBD2 (6 bases). CDR3 length: 12 amino acids. Trimming took 5 bases from V and 7 from J, leaving 9 bases between them. CDR1 and CDR2 from the germline V gene are SGHRS and YFSETQ. For the CDR3, the DNA is TGCGCCAGCAGGGAGGGGTTCGGGGAGCTGTTTTTT. Its translation is CASREGFGELFF.

The chain combines TRBV16 with TRBJ1-5; D is undetermined. The CDR3 covers 15 residues. V was clipped by 4 bases and J by 6 bases, with 16 bases between them. The germline gives CDR1 KGHSY, CDR2 FQNENV. The CDR3 loop is CASSPSARGPQPQHF. The DNA of the CDR3 is TGTGCCAGCAGCCCTTCCGCCCGAGGGCCTCAGCCCCAGCATTTT.

V is TRBV15 and J is TRBJ2-1, with D maybe TRBD1 (6 bases). In germline, CDR1 is LNHNV, CDR2 YYDKDF (reference sequence). CDR3 length: 15 amino acids. The V gene lost 1 base and the J gene lost 3 bases, with 10 bases spanning the gap. The CDR3 here is CATSRVTGVYNEQFF. Here the CDR3 DNA reads TGTGCCACCAGCAGAGTGACAGGTGTCTACAATGAGCAGTTCTTC.

This rearrangement joins TRBV6-6 to TRBJ2-3; D gene ambiguous. V lost 5 bases and J lost 0, with 9 bases in between. Per the germline V gene, CDR1 is MNHNY and CDR2 is SVGAGI (reference sequence). The CDR3 has 14 amino acids. CDR3 nucleotide sequence: TGTGCCAGCAGTCCCCTTACTAGCACAGATACGCAGTATTTT. Amino acids: CASSPLTSTDTQYF.

V is TRBV7-2 and J is TRBJ1-1, with D uncertain. Trimming took 1 base from V and 1 from J, leaving 4 bases between them. Germline loops: CDR1 SGHTA, CDR2 FQGNSA. The CDR3 extends over 13 amino acids. CDR3 DNA sequence: TGTGCCAGCAGCTTAGAACAGAACACTGAAGCTTTCTTT. It is translated as CASSLEQNTEAFF.

The rearrangement joins TRBV11-2 to TRBJ2-5, with D tentatively TRBD2 (5 bases). Trimming left V 1 base short and J 5 bases short, with 8 bases between. CDR1 SGHAT and CDR2 FQNNGV come from the germline V gene. The CDR3 length is 13 residues. The CDR3 nucleotides are TGTGCCAGCAGCTTAGTGCCGGGGGAGACCCAGTACTTC. Amino acids: CASSLVPGETQYF.

This clone came up a few times. This chain joins TRBV6-5 and TRBJ1-6; possible D gene TRBD1, 5 bases. Germline V gene lookup returns CDR1 MNHEY and CDR2 SVGAGI. V was pared by 5 bases and J by 9 bases, with 17 bases between. There are 15 residues in the CDR3. DNA for the CDR3: TGTGCCAGCAGTCCCGGGACTCCCGGGCGTTCACCCCTCCACTTT. Its translation is CASSPGTPGRSPLHF.

This rearrangement joins TRBV27 to TRBJ2-2; D is uncertain. Deletions cut 3 bases from V and 4 bases from J, with 9 bases between. Per the germline V gene, CDR1 is MNHEY and CDR2 is SMNVEV (reference sequence). The length of the CDR3 is 14 residues. CDR3 residues: CASSFNSFTGELFF. Written as DNA, the CDR3 is TGTGCCAGCAGTTTTAACAGTTTCACCGGGGAGCTGTTTTTT.

A single count supports this clone. The chain recombines TRBV19 with TRBJ1-2, with 7 nucleotides matching TRBD1. J gave up 4 bases and V 10 bases, and 15 bases lay outside the gene matches. This CDR3 spans 15 amino acids. CDR1 and CDR2 from the germline V gene are LNHDA and SQIVND (reference sequence). The CDR3, as DNA: TGTGCCACCTTAGAAACCCGACAGGGCAGCTATGGCTACACCTTC. Translated, it gives CATLETRQGSYGYTF.

In its sample, this clone ranks as medium-sized. CDR3 DNA sequence: TGCGCCAGCAGCTTAGGACAGAATCTTAATTCACCCCTCCACTTT. This encodes CASSLGQNLNSPLHF. This chain connects TRBV5-1 to TRBJ1-6, with TRBD1 as a possible D gene (6 bases). With 2 bases removed from V and 6 bases from J, the gap between germline ends came to 12 bases. CDR3 length equals 15 residues. Germline assignment: CDR1 SGHRS and CDR2 YFSETQ.

The chain has TRBV7-2 and TRBJ1-1; tentative D call: TRBD1 (5 bases). Germline loops: CDR1 SGHTA, CDR2 FQGNSA. Trimming removed 1 base at V and 3 bases at J, with 15 bases between. The CDR3 length is 16 residues. In DNA form, the CDR3 reads TGTGCCAGCAGCTTAGAGGGGCAGGGTTGGGACACTGAAGCTTTCTTT. It codes for CASSLEGQGWDTEAFF.

V usage is TRBV10-3 and J usage is TRBJ2-1; 8 bases map to TRBD2. The junction had 8 bases not matched to a gene; V was cut back by 7 bases and J by 6 bases. The length of the CDR3 is 14 residues. Germline lookup yields CDR1 ENHRY and CDR2 SYGVKD. This chain's CDR3 is CAITSGLAGNEQFF. The CDR3 DNA follows: TGTGCCATCACATCGGGCCTAGCGGGCAATGAGCAGTTCTTC.

V usage is TRBV6-1 and J usage is TRBJ1-3; tentative D call: TRBD1 (6 bases). In germline, CDR1 is MNHNS, CDR2 SASEGT. Trimming pared 1 base from V and 0 bases from J, leaving 16 bases between. The CDR3 has 18 residues. The CDR3 reads CASSEDTGQKFSGNTIYF. DNA of the CDR3: TGTGCCAGCAGTGAAGACACGGGACAAAAGTTCTCTGGAAACACCATATATTTT.

This clone was counted between two and nine times. The J gene is TRBJ2-1, the V gene TRBV6-5, with unresolved D. The CDR3 is made up of 14 amino acids. The germline V gene encodes CDR1 MNHEY and CDR2 SVGAGI. With 0 bases removed from V and 13 bases from J, the gap between germline ends came to 16 bases. CDR3: CASSYSNSPDRQFF. DNA of the CDR3: TGTGCCAGCAGTTACTCAAACTCTCCCGACCGTCAGTTCTTC.

The J gene is TRBJ2-1, the V gene TRBV28; D is uncertain. Per the germline V gene, CDR1 is MDHEN and CDR2 is SYDVKM. V was trimmed by 8 bases and J by 4 bases, leaving 18 bases between them. The CDR3 runs 15 residues. The CDR3 nucleotides read TGTGCCAGCCTGCTATTAGGTTGGGGATACAATGAGCAGTTCTTC. Residues: CASLLLGWGYNEQFF.

The chain employs TRBV30 and TRBJ1-4; the D is unclear. This CDR3 is 14 amino acids long. V was shortened by 6 bases and J by 12 bases, with 23 bases between the two germline ends. The V gene's germline CDR1 is GTSNPN and CDR2 SVGIG (reference sequence). CDR3 residues: CACPGHLMKIELFF. CDR3 nucleotide sequence: TGTGCCTGCCCCGGGCACCTCATGAAAATCGAACTGTTTTTT.

The V gene is TRBV6-5, the J gene TRBJ2-2; the D gene is possibly TRBD1 (6 bases). CDR1 is MNHEY and CDR2 is SVGAGI in the germline V gene. The V end lost 2 bases, the J end lost 4 bases, and 8 bases lay between the germline ends. This CDR3 is built from 14 residues. The CDR3 nucleotides read TGTGCCAGCAGTTACCTCAGGGGCACCGGGGAGCTGTTTTTT. Translation: CASSYLRGTGELFF.

The chain links TRBV18 to TRBJ1-1; D is undetermined. CDR3 length: 13 residues. The germline V gene encodes CDR1 KGHSH and CDR2 LQKENI. V was trimmed by 2 bases and J by 3 bases, leaving 7 bases between them. As DNA, the CDR3 is TGTGCCAGCTCACCAGGAGCGGACACTGAAGCTTTCTTT. It specifies CASSPGADTEAFF. Drawing the rest from reference TRBV18 and TRBJ1-1, the complete variable domain is NAGVMQNPRHLVRRRGQEARLRCSPMKGHSHVYWYRQLPEEGLKFMVYLQKENIIDESGMPKERFSAEFPKEGPSILRIQQVVRGDSAAYFCASSPGADTEAFFGQGTRLTVV.

The chain uses TRBV6-6 and TRBJ1-3, with 7 bases fitting TRBD1. CDR1 is MNHNY, CDR2 SVGAGI, per germline (reference sequence). V lost 7 bases, J lost 4 bases, and 10 bases stayed unmatched. The CDR3 covers 15 residues. This CDR3 is CASKVTPTGGNTIYF. Here the CDR3 DNA reads TGTGCCAGCAAAGTAACCCCGACAGGGGGAAACACCATATATTTT.